A single sample gave rise to the 24 T cell receptor beta chains below, sequenced in a study of response to subunit inactivated influenza vaccine. TCRdb called the RT-PCR reads again in MiXCR, with one record for every CDR3 protein. The sample has more than 600,000 distinct CDR3 sequences; 15% to 20% are singletons. The sequences come from PBMCs from blood, collected more than 4 days after vaccination. The origin of the receptors is a man over 45 who received an inactivated influenza vaccine.

This sequence joins TRBV15 and TRBJ2-1; 10 bases are shared with TRBD2. CDR1 and CDR2 from the germline V gene are LNHNV and YYDKDF (reference sequence). J gave up 6 bases and V 2 bases, and 4 bases lay outside the gene matches. The CDR3 spans 15 residues. The CDR3 reads CATSRSGLARNEQFF. DNA for the CDR3: TGTGCCACCAGCAGATCGGGACTAGCGCGCAATGAGCAGTTCTTC.

This chain links TRBV30 with TRBJ1-5; TRBD1 aligns across 11 bases. The V and J ends lost 4 bases and 3 bases, in that order; junction bases with no gene match: 2. Looked up from germline, CDR1 is GTSNPN and CDR2 is SVGIG (reference sequence). The CDR3 covers 14 residues. CDR3 DNA sequence: TGTGCCTGGAAGGACAGGGGGCTCAATCAGCCCCAGCATTTT. Translated: CAWKDRGLNQPQHF.

A note on this clonotype: One base away lies a much larger clone, so this may be a sequencing read error. The rearrangement joins TRBV29-1 to TRBJ2-2; TRBD1 agrees at 9 bases. The CDR3 is 14 residues long. Germline CDR1 reads SQVTM; CDR2 reads ANQGSEA. The DNA for the CDR3 is TGCGGCGTAGGGACAGGGACCTTGAGCGGGGAGCTGTTTTTT. Translated: CGVGTGTLSGELFF.

This clonotype was found a few times. V is TRBV12-3 or TRBV12-4 and J is TRBJ2-5, with D maybe TRBD1 (6 bases). This CDR3 has 14 residues. Deletions cut 4 bases from V and 5 bases from J, with 14 bases between. The CDR3 nucleotides are TGTGCCAGCAGTTCCCAGGGACATCTGGAGACCCAGTACTTC. This translates into CASSSQGHLETQYF.

The gene calls are TRBV12-3 or TRBV12-4 and TRBJ2-3; 7 bases align to TRBD1. The junction had 10 bases not matched to a gene; V was cut back by 5 bases and J by 2 bases. There are 16 residues in the CDR3. The CDR3 sequence: CASSHPGQRNTDTQYF. DNA of the CDR3: TGTGCCAGCAGTCACCCGGGACAGAGAAACACAGATACGCAGTATTTT.

The rearrangement joins TRBV5-1 to TRBJ2-1; 9 bases line up with TRBD1. The CDR3 spans 15 residues. Germline V lookup: CDR1 SGHRS, CDR2 YFSETQ. Trimming at V came to 0 bases and at J to 6 bases, leaving 4 bases not matched to a gene. CDR3 protein: CASSLAGTGPNEQFF. Here the CDR3 DNA reads TGCGCCAGCAGCTTGGCCGGGACAGGGCCCAATGAGCAGTTCTTC.

This clonotype was counted only a few times. The chain has TRBV18 and TRBJ1-5; tentative D call: TRBD1 (5 bases). The CDR3 totals 13 residues. V was shortened by 2 bases and J by 7 bases, with 9 bases between the two germline ends. CDR1 is KGHSH, CDR2 LQKENI, per germline. DNA of the CDR3: TGTGCCAGCTCACCAGACAGAAGGCAGCCCCAGCATTTT. Its translation is CASSPDRRQPQHF. Drawing the rest from reference TRBV18 and TRBJ1-5, the complete variable domain is NAGVMQNPRHLVRRRGQEARLRCSPMKGHSHVYWYRQLPEEGLKFMVYLQKENIIDESGMPKERFSAEFPKEGPSILRIQQVVRGDSAAYFCASSPDRRQPQHFGDGTRLSIL.

This clonotype was counted between two and nine times. This chain links TRBV20-1 with TRBJ1-2; TRBD1 is a possible D gene (6 bases). The germline gives CDR1 DFQATT, CDR2 SNEGSKA (reference sequence). V was clipped by 3 bases and J by 7 bases, with 12 bases between them. This CDR3 spans 12 amino acids. The CDR3 sequence is CSARDRPFGYTF. The CDR3 nucleotides read TGCAGTGCTAGGGACAGACCCTTTGGCTACACCTTC.

CDR3 DNA: TGTGCCAGCAGTGAAGAAGGTTTTAGCGGGAGGCTACCTGGTACGCAGTATTTT. Translated: CASSEEGFSGRLPGTQYF. J is TRBJ2-3 and V is TRBV25-1; 10 bases fit TRBD2. Germline V gives CDR1 MGHDK, CDR2 SYGVNS. J was trimmed by 8 bases and V by 2 bases; bases with no gene match: 16. This CDR3 region has 18 residues.

The chain employs TRBV6-2 or TRBV6-3 and TRBJ2-3, with D tentatively TRBD1 or TRBD2 (5 bases each). The ends were cut back, 5 bases at V and 3 bases at J, with 15 bases in the middle. Germline lookup yields CDR1 MNHEY and CDR2 SVGEGT. This CDR3 region has 15 residues. The CDR3 is CASSAFRDLTDTQYF. The CDR3 coding sequence is TGTGCCAGCAGTGCTTTTCGGGACCTAACAGATACGCAGTATTTT.

V and J are TRBV29-1 and TRBJ1-1; 8 bases are a match to TRBD1. CDR3 length equals 13 residues. Trimming at V came to 6 bases and at J to 3 bases, leaving 6 bases not matched to a gene. Looked up from germline, CDR1 is SQVTM and CDR2 is ANQGSEA. CDR3 protein: CSVGTGVDTEAFF. CDR3 nucleotides: TGCAGCGTAGGGACAGGAGTGGACACTGAAGCTTTCTTT.

This clonotype was counted many times. DNA of the CDR3: TGTGCCAGCACCCCCCTAGCGGGAGGCGAGACCCAGTACTTC. Protein product: CASTPLAGGETQYF. The chain couples TRBV12-3 or TRBV12-4 to TRBJ2-5, with 11 bases lining up with TRBD2. The CDR3 runs to 14 residues. V gave up 7 bases and J gave up 5 bases; unmatched junction bases: 6.

This clonotype was counted a few times. The gene calls are TRBV20-1 and TRBJ1-1; D call uncertain. The CDR3 sequence is 10 residues long. V lost 3 bases to trimming and J lost 3 bases, with 2 bases between them. In germline, CDR1 is DFQATT, CDR2 SNEGSKA (reference sequence). CDR3 amino acids: CSASYTEAFF. The CDR3 nucleotides are TGCAGTGCTAGTTACACTGAAGCTTTCTTT.

This clonotype was observed a few times. The J gene is TRBJ2-7, the V gene TRBV5-1; 8 bases map to TRBD1. Germline assignment: CDR1 SGHRS and CDR2 YFSETQ. The CDR3 is 16 amino acids. V shed 0 bases and J 2 bases; nucleotides not matched to a gene: 7. The DNA for the CDR3 is TGCGCCAGCAGCTTGGCAGCTCGGACAGGGACCTACGAGCAGTACTTC. The encoded protein is CASSLAARTGTYEQYF.

This clonotype was seen a handful of times. The chain employs TRBV10-2 and TRBJ2-1, with D uncertain. The CDR3 totals 15 residues. Trimming removed 1 base from V and 3 bases from J, with 10 bases in between. The germline gives CDR1 WSHSY, CDR2 SAAADI. The CDR3 loop reads CASSEFRVLYNEQFF. The CDR3 DNA reads as TGCGCCAGCAGTGAGTTTCGCGTTCTCTACAATGAGCAGTTCTTC.

The chain uses TRBV12-3 or TRBV12-4 and TRBJ1-1; D gene uncertain. This CDR3 comprises 15 residues. V shed 1 base and J shed 1 base, with 10 bases lying between them. The CDR3 region has the DNA TGTGCCAGCAGTTTAGATGGGGTGGGGAACACTGAAGCTTTCTTT. Encoded protein: CASSLDGVGNTEAFF.

The gene calls are TRBV12-3 or TRBV12-4 and TRBJ1-4; D not resolved. Trimming left V 3 bases short and J 11 bases short, with 13 bases between. The CDR3 length is 13 residues. The CDR3 reads CASSFRGSGKLFF. CDR3 bases: TGTGCCAGCAGTTTCCGGGGTAGTGGCAAACTGTTTTTT.

This clonotype was seen a handful of times. V and J are TRBV6-6 and TRBJ2-7; D not certain. The CDR3 is made up of 13 amino acids. CDR1 is MNHNY, CDR2 SVGAGI, per germline (reference sequence). Trimming shortened V by 2 bases and J by 3 bases, and 8 bases separated the two germline ends. The CDR3 protein is CASSYLSSYEQYF. CDR3 DNA: TGTGCCAGCAGTTACCTATCCAGCTACGAGCAGTACTTC.

The chain combines TRBV28 with TRBJ2-6; D call uncertain. Germline values: CDR1 MDHEN, CDR2 SYDVKM. The CDR3 length is 15 residues. V lost 6 bases, J lost 0 bases, and 9 bases lay in between. The CDR3 protein is CASRKAFSGANVLTF. CDR3 bases: TGTGCCAGCAGGAAAGCCTTCTCTGGGGCCAACGTCCTGACTTTC.

In its sample, this clonotype was seen many times. This chain links TRBV4-3 with TRBJ2-3; D gene uncertain. CDR1 is LGHNA and CDR2 is YSLEER in the germline V gene. With 1 base removed from V and 4 bases from J, the gap between germline ends came to 6 bases. This CDR3 contains 13 residues. As DNA, the CDR3 is TGCGCCAGCAGCCAAGTCGGAGCAGATACGCAGTATTTT. Its protein product is CASSQVGADTQYF.

This clonotype was recorded many times. This rearrangement joins TRBV18 to TRBJ1-1; possible D gene TRBD1, 5 bases. V was shortened by 3 bases and J by 5 bases, with 13 bases between the two germline ends. This CDR3 region has 14 residues. Germline V gene sequence: CDR1 KGHSH, CDR2 LQKENI. Here the CDR3 DNA reads TGTGCCAGCTCACCTTCCGGGGCAGGGACTGAAGCTTTCTTT. Translation: CASSPSGAGTEAFF.

The chain couples TRBV9 to TRBJ2-7; maybe TRBD1 (6 bases). Trimming stripped 3 bases from V and 0 bases from J, with 16 bases between. The CDR3 has 16 residues. CDR1 is SGDLS and CDR2 is YYNGEE in the germline V gene. CDR3: CASSAQSGTISYEQYF. CDR3 nucleotide sequence: TGTGCCAGCAGCGCGCAATCCGGGACAATCTCCTACGAGCAGTACTTC.

This clonotype was seen ten or more times. V and J are TRBV20-1 and TRBJ2-3; D possibly matches TRBD1 or TRBD2 (5 bases each). Germline V gene data show CDR1 as DFQATT and CDR2 as SNEGSKA (reference sequence). The CDR3 contains 13 residues. As DNA, the CDR3 is TGCAGGGGGCTCGGGGAAAGCACAGATACGCAGTATTTT. Translated, it gives CRGLGESTDTQYF.

J is TRBJ2-2 and V is TRBV5-1; 9 nucleotides agree with TRBD2. CDR1 and CDR2 from the germline V gene are SGHRS and YFSETQ. V dropped 4 bases and J dropped 5; count of bases not matched to a gene: 6. The CDR3 has 15 residues. Written as DNA, the CDR3 is TGCGCCAGCAGCCCTCGACTAGCGGAGACCGGGGAGCTGTTTTTT. This sequence encodes CASSPRLAETGELFF.